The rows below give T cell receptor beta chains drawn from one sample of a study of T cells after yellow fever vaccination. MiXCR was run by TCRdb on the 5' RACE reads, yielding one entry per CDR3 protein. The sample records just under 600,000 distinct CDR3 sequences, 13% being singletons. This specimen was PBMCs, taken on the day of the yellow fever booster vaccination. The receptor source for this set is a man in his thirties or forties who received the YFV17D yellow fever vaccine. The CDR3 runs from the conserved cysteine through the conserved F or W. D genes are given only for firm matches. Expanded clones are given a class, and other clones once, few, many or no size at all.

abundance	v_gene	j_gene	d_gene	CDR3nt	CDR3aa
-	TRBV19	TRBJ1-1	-	TGTGCCAGTAGCCAGATACAGGGGAACACTGAAGCTTTCTTT	CASSQIQGNTEAFF
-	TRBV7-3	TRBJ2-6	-	TGTGCCAGCAGCTTAGGAGGGGGCTGGGCCAACGTCCTGACTTTC	CASSLGGGWANVLTF
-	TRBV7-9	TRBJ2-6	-	TGTGCCAGCAGCTTAGTGAGGGGGGCCAACGTCCTGACTTTC	CASSLVRGANVLTF
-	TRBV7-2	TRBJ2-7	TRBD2	TGTGCCAGCAGCTTAGCAATAGCGGGTAGGAGCTCCTACGAGCAGTACTTC	CASSLAIAGRSSYEQYF
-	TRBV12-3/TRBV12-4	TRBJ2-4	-	TGTGCCAGCAGTATGACAGGCACTAGGAACATTCAGTACTTC	CASSMTGTRNIQYF
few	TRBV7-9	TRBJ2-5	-	TGTGCCACCGACTTCCCCTCCGAGACCCAGTACTTC	CATDFPSETQYF
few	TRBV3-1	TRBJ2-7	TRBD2	TGTGCCAGCAGCCAAGGGAGGCGGGGGGATGGTTACGAGCAGTACTTC	CASSQGRRGDGYEQYF
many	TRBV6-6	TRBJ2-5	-	TGTGCCAGCAGTTCGGGAGTGGGAGAGACCCAGTACTTC	CASSSGVGETQYF
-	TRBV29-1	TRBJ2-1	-	TGCAGCGTTGAACGGGGTACCTACGGCCGGGGGGAGCAGTTCTTC	CSVERGTYGRGEQFF
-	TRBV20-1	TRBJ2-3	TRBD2	TGCAGTGCTAGAGATCTGACTAGCGGGAGGGCGTCAGATACGCAGTATTTT	CSARDLTSGRASDTQYF
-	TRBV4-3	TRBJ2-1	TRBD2	TGCGCCAGCAGCCAGGGGGGGAGTCTCAATGAGCAGTTCTTC	CASSQGGSLNEQFF
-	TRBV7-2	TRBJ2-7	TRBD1	TGTGCCAGCAGCTCGGGGACAGTTTTTTACGAGCAGTACTTC	CASSSGTVFYEQYF
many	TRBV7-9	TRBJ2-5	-	TGTGCCAGCAGCTTCTCGGGGTCCCGGGCCCAGTACTTC	CASSFSGSRAQYF
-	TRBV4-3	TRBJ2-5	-	TGCGCCAGCAGCCAAGATTATAGTAGGTCAGAAGAGACCCAGTACTTC	CASSQDYSRSEETQYF
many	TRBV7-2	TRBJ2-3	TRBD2	TGTGCCAGCAGCAGACGGACTAGCGGGACAGATACGCAGTATTTT	CASSRRTSGTDTQYF
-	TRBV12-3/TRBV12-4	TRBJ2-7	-	TGTGCCAGCAGCAATCAGTTAGGGTTGCCCTACGAGCAGTACTTC	CASSNQLGLPYEQYF
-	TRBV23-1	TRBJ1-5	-	TGCGCCAGCACCAAGGACGGGGAAAGCAATCAGCCCCAGCATTTT	CASTKDGESNQPQHF
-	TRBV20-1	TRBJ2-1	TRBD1	TGCAGTGCTAGTGGTTGGGACAGATACAATGAGCAGTTCTTC	CSASGWDRYNEQFF
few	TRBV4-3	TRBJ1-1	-	TGCGCCAGCAGCCAAATCTCTCGTAGAGAAGCTTTCTTT	CASSQISRREAFF
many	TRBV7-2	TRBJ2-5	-	TGTGCCAGCAGCTTAGACGTCGAGACCCAGTACTTC	CASSLDVETQYF
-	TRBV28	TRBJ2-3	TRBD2	TGTGCCAGCAGTTTAACGTATAGGATCTTGGGCGGGAGGAGAATTCCAGATACGCAGTATTTT	CASSLTYRILGGRRIPDTQYF
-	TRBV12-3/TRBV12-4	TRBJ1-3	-	TGTGCCAGCAGTTTTATCCAGGGCCCCTCTGGAAACACCATATATTTT	CASSFIQGPSGNTIYF
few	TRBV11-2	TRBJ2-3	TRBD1	TGTGCCAGCAGCTCCGTGACAGGGTCAGCGACAGATACGCAGTATTTT	CASSSVTGSATDTQYF
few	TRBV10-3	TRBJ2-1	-	TGTGCCATCAGTGGCAGTAGCGCGAGCTCCTACAATGAGCAGTTCTTC	CAISGSSASSYNEQFF
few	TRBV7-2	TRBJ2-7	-	TGTGCCAGCAGCTTATTAGGGGGAAAGCAATACGAGCAGTACTTC	CASSLLGGKQYEQYF
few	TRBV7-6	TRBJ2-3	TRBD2	TGTGCCAGCAGCTTTAGCGGGAGACGAGATACGCAGTATTTT	CASSFSGRRDTQYF
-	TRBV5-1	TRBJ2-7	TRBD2	TGCGCCAGCAGCTTGGAGACTAGCGGGTTAAGTAAATACGAGCAGTACTTC	CASSLETSGLSKYEQYF
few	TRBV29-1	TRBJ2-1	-	TGCAGCGTTCCTCAGATTAATGAGCAGTTCTTC	CSVPQINEQFF
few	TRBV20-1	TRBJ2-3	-	TGCAGTGCTAGGGTTGTGAGGGGCTTCGCAGATACGCAGTATTTT	CSARVVRGFADTQYF
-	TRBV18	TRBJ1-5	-	TGTGCCAGCTCAATGGGACTCAATCAGCCCCAGCATTTT	CASSMGLNQPQHF
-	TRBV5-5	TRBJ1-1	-	TGTGCCAGCAGCTTGGATCCACAGGTGTGGCGTTTTGAAGCTTTCTTT	CASSLDPQVWRFEAFF
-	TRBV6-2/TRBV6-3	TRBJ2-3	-	TGTGCCAGCGGCTCATCCACAGATACGCAGTATTTT	CASGSSTDTQYF
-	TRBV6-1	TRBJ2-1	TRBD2	TGTGCCAGCAGGATTAGCGGGAGGGCCTACAATGAGCAGTTCTTC	CASRISGRAYNEQFF
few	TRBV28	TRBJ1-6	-	TGTGCCAGCCGGGGGGTCCAAGGATTCCCCCTCCACTTT	CASRGVQGFPLHF
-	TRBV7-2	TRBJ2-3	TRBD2	TGTGCCAGCATATTAGCGGGAGGGCTCCCGGATACGCAGTATTTT	CASILAGGLPDTQYF
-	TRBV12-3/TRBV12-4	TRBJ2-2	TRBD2	TGTACCTGCAGTTTAGCTTCCGGGACTACCCCCACCGGGGAGCTGTTTTTT	CTCSLASGTTPTGELFF
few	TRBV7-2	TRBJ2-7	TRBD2	TGTGCCAGCAGCTTAAGCGGGAGACAATACGAGCAGTACTTC	CASSLSGRQYEQYF
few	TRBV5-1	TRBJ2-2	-	TGCGCCAGCAGCTTGGCCGGCGCGGTAACCGGGGAGCTGTTTTTT	CASSLAGAVTGELFF
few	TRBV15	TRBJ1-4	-	TGTGCCACCAGCCCGGTCAGGGAATGGAATGAAAAACTGTTTTTT	CATSPVREWNEKLFF
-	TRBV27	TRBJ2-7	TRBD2	TGTGCCAGCAGTTTTTTGTCTAGCGGCTACGAGCAGTACTTC	CASSFLSSGYEQYF
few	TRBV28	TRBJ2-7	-	TGTGCCAGCAGTCAAAAAGGATACGAGCAGTACTTC	CASSQKGYEQYF
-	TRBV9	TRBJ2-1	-	TGTGCCAGCAGCGGCCCTGCAGCGGCCCCCTACAATGAGCAGTTCTTC	CASSGPAAAPYNEQFF
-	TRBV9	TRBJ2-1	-	TGTGCCAGCAGCGTGTCCCTCCTAAGGGCCTACAATGAGCAGTTCTTC	CASSVSLLRAYNEQFF
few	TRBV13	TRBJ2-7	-	TGTGCCAGCAGCTTTGGGGGAGGATTCTACGAGCAGTACTTC	CASSFGGGFYEQYF
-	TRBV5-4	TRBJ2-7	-	TGTGCCAGCAGCTGGGACCCCACTTACGAGCAGTACTTC	CASSWDPTYEQYF
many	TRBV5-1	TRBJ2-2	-	TGCGCCAGCAGCTTGTCGGGGACCAACACCGGGGAGCTGTTTTTT	CASSLSGTNTGELFF
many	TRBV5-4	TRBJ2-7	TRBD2	TGTGCCAGCAGCTCCGGACTAGCTGTTACCTACGAGCAGTACTTC	CASSSGLAVTYEQYF
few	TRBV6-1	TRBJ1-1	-	TGTGCCAGCAACACCCACCGGGGAGGGGAGAACACTGAAGCTTTCTTT	CASNTHRGGENTEAFF
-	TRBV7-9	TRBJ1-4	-	TGTGCCAGCAGCTCGTGGGAGGCGACTAATGAAAAACTGTTTTTT	CASSSWEATNEKLFF
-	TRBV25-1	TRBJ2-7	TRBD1	TGTGCCGCCGGGACAGGGTCCTACGAGCAGTACTTC	CAAGTGSYEQYF
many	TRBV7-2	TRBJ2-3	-	TGTGCCAGCAGCCCTATGGGGAGCACAGATACGCAGTATTTT	CASSPMGSTDTQYF
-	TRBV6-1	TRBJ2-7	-	TGTGCCAGCAGTGAAGCGGCAATCGAGCAGTACTTC	CASSEAAIEQYF
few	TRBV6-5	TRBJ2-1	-	TGTGCCAGCAGTTACTCCGGGCAACCTGGCGATGAGCAGTTCTTC	CASSYSGQPGDEQFF
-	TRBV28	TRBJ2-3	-	TGTGCCAGCAGTTTAAGGCAGCAAAACACAGATACGCAGTATTTT	CASSLRQQNTDTQYF
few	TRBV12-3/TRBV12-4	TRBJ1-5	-	TGTGCCAGCACCCAGGGGAGGATGTATAGCAATCAGCCCCAGCATTTT	CASTQGRMYSNQPQHF
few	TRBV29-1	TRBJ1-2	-	TGCAGCGTTTTGGAGGTCAAGGGAAATGGCTACACCTTC	CSVLEVKGNGYTF
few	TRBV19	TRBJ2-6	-	TGTGCCAGTAACCCCGACAGGACTGTCTCTGGGGCCAACGTCCTGACTTTC	CASNPDRTVSGANVLTF